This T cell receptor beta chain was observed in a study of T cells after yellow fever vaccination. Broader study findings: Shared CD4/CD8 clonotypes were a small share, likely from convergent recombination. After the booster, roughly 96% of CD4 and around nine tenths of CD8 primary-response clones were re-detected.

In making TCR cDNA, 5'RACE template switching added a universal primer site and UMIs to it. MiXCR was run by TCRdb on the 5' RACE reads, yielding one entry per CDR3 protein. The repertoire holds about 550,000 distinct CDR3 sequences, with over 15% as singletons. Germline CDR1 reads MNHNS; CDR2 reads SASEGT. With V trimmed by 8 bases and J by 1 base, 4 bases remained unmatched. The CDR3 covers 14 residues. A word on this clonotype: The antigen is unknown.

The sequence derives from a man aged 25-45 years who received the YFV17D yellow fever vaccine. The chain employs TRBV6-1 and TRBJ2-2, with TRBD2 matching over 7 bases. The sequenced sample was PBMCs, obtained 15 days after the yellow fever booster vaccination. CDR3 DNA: TGTGCCAGCGTGCCGGGAGGGAACACCGGGGAGCTGTTTTTT. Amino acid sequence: CASVPGGNTGELFF.